This T cell receptor (beta chain) was identified in a study of T-cell reconstitution after alpha-beta-depleted transplantation in children. A library of TCRbeta sequences, prepared with unique molecular identifiers, was generated. From the PCR reads, TCRdb called clonotypes with MiXCR, one entry per CDR3 protein. The data contain around 600,000 distinct CDR3 sequences, more than 20% of them seen just once; the ten biggest clones take up around an eighth. This clonotype has at least ten counts. What it binds is unknown. This CDR3 comprises 17 residues. Between the trimmed V and J ends, which lost 0 bases and 2 bases, there was a span of 14 bases. Germline loops: CDR1 SGHAT, CDR2 FQNNGV. Whole-study findings and limits: After transplant, at about two months, alpha-beta T cells were reportedly derived from several hundred expanded graft clones. After one year, T-cell counts and TCRbeta diversity mostly came from new T cells. Some patients' high day-60 TCRbeta diversity was traced to surviving recipient T cells and thymic progenitors.

The TCR comes from a boy under two years old who had a stem cell transplant for acute myeloid leukemia, so the T cells may come from the graft donor. The rearrangement links TRBV11-2 to TRBJ1-5; maybe TRBD1 (6 bases). The material was PBMCs, mostly from graft donor cells, obtained 360 days after TCRalphabeta/CD19-depleted stem cell transplant. CDR3 sequence reads: CASSLDSGVVGNQPQHF. The CDR3 nucleotides read TGTGCCAGCAGCTTAGATTCAGGGGTCGTGGGCAATCAGCCCCAGCATTTT.